The table lists the clone carrying this T cell receptor beta chain with a few counts. These data are taken from a study of blood T cell repertoires in COVID-19. As handled by the study authors: How many nucleated cells were present was estimated from reference gene primer amplification. Libraries were prepared by immunoSEQ multiplex PCR; TCRdb keeps only in-frame clonotypes and omits some of them. V and J calls plus clone size are reproduced from that table; the DNA served to infer D and trimming. This table has fewer than 300,000 clones, 70% to 90% appearing once. The sample was peripheral blood. The sequence was collected from a man aged 50-60 years with active or convalescent COVID-19.

The CDR3 DNA follows: TGTGCCTGGAGTCGCGGTGGGTTTAGGACTGAAGCTTTCTTT. Protein: CAWSRGGFRTEAFF. The genes are TRBV30 and TRBJ1-1, with D unresolved. CDR1 is GTSNPN, CDR2 SVGIG, per germline (reference sequence). The CDR3 has 14 residues. Trimming pared 2 bases from V and 5 bases from J, leaving 15 bases between.